These 21 T cell receptor beta chains were sequenced from one sample in a study of blood T cell repertoires in COVID-19. Profiled with immunoSEQ multiplex PCR; TCRdb holds only in-frame clones, not every one. Of a few hundred thousand clones listed, 85% to 90% are singletons. The specimen sequenced was PBMCs or T cells enriched from blood (not recorded which). Receptors originate from a woman in her twenties or thirties who had recovered from COVID-19.

This clone occurred a few times. The gene calls are TRBV3-1 (or the pseudogene TRBV3-2) and TRBJ1-1; possibly TRBD1 for D (6 bases). Germline values: CDR1 LGHDT, CDR2 YNNKEL (reference sequence). V shed 3 bases and J shed 5 bases, with 13 bases lying between them. The CDR3 covers 14 residues. The chain's CDR3 is CASSHENTGTEAFF. Here the CDR3 DNA reads TGTGCCAGCAGCCATGAGAATACAGGGACTGAAGCTTTCTTT.

J is TRBJ2-7 and V is TRBV6-2 or TRBV6-3; TRBD2 matches at 13 bases. From germline, CDR1 is MNHEY and CDR2 SVGEGT. Trimming cost V 6 bases and J 5 bases; bases outside gene matches: 16. The CDR3 covers 18 residues. CDR3 amino acids: CASSRLPPGLAGVDEQYF. The CDR3 DNA follows: TGTGCCAGCAGCCGGCTACCTCCTGGACTAGCGGGAGTCGACGAGCAGTACTTC.

The chain uses TRBV18 and TRBJ1-1; D unresolved. Trimming stripped 3 bases from V and 0 bases from J, with 11 bases between. This CDR3 region has 15 residues. CDR1 and CDR2 (germline): KGHSH, LQKENI. The CDR3 here is CASSPELVMNTEAFF. The CDR3 DNA reads as TGTGCCAGCTCACCGGAGTTAGTCATGAACACTGAAGCTTTCTTT. The full variable domain, rest sourced from reference TRBV18 and TRBJ1-1, is NAGVMQNPRHLVRRRGQEARLRCSPMKGHSHVYWYRQLPEEGLKFMVYLQKENIIDESGMPKERFSAEFPKEGPSILRIQQVVRGDSAAYFCASSPELVMNTEAFFGQGTRLTVV.

The J gene is TRBJ2-7, the V gene TRBV27, with 9 bases that match TRBD1. Per germline, CDR1 MNHEY and CDR2 SMNVEV (reference sequence). J gave up 4 bases and V 5 bases, and 9 bases lay outside the gene matches. The CDR3 is made up of 15 amino acids. CDR3: CASSHWTGAIYEQYF. DNA of the CDR3: TGTGCCAGCAGTCACTGGACAGGGGCGATATACGAGCAGTACTTC.

This clone was seen only a few times. This chain joins TRBV6-5 and TRBJ1-2; 7 positions agree with TRBD1. CDR3 length equals 14 residues. The germline V gene encodes CDR1 MNHEY and CDR2 SVGAGI. Trimming at V came to 3 bases and at J to 3 bases, leaving 4 bases not matched to a gene. The CDR3 DNA sequence: TGTGCCAGCAGTTATCACAGGGGCGACTATGGCTACACCTTC. It encodes CASSYHRGDYGYTF.

The CDR3 nucleotides are TGTGCCAGCAGCGTAGGAGGCAGGGGGCGAGTTGGCTACACCTTC. This encodes CASSVGGRGRVGYTF. The gene calls are TRBV9 and TRBJ1-2, with 8 bases that match TRBD1. From germline, CDR1 is SGDLS and CDR2 YYNGEE. After removal of 0 bases from V and 7 bases from J, the junction contained 8 bases not matched to a gene. This CDR3 contains 15 residues.

This clone showed up just once. The chain combines TRBV11-2 with TRBJ1-2; D gene unclear. The CDR3 has 12 amino acids. Trimming shortened V by 5 bases and J by 3 bases, and 7 bases separated the two germline ends. Germline V gives CDR1 SGHAT, CDR2 FQNNGV. CDR3 protein: CASSTHDYGYTF. The CDR3 DNA follows: TGTGCCAGCAGCACTCATGACTATGGCTACACCTTC.

The rearrangement joins TRBV27 to TRBJ2-7; 9 bases match TRBD2. Germline assignment: CDR1 MNHEY and CDR2 SMNVEV (reference sequence). CDR3 length: 16 amino acids. V lost 2 bases to trimming and J lost 4 bases; unmatched junction nucleotides: 9. The CDR3: CASSLVYGSGSYEQYF. The CDR3 DNA reads TGTGCCAGCAGTTTAGTATATGGTAGCGGGAGTTACGAGCAGTACTTC.

This clone has at least ten counts. The CDR3 spells CASSPPRVGNQPQHF. DNA for the CDR3: TGTGCCAGCTCACCACCGAGGGTTGGGAATCAGCCCCAGCATTTT. This chain uses TRBV18 with TRBJ1-5; D is ambiguous. Germline assignment: CDR1 KGHSH and CDR2 LQKENI. This CDR3 is 15 amino acids long. Between the trimmed V and J ends, which lost 0 bases and 4 bases, there was a span of 10 bases.

V gene TRBV5-4 combines with J gene TRBJ2-7; possible D gene TRBD1, 6 bases. The V gene lost 3 bases and the J gene lost 0 bases, with 13 bases spanning the gap. Germline V gene data show CDR1 as SGHNT and CDR2 as YYREEE (reference sequence). The CDR3 runs 15 residues. Written as DNA, the CDR3 is TGTGCCAGCAGCTCCGGGACACTTAGCTCCTACGAGCAGTACTTC. Protein sequence: CASSSGTLSSYEQYF.

This chain connects TRBV2 to TRBJ1-5; 10 bases are shared with TRBD1. Germline V gene data show CDR1 as SNHLY and CDR2 as FYNNEI. This CDR3 has 13 residues. J gave up 9 bases and V 2 bases, and 1 base lay outside the gene matches. The CDR3 bases are TGTGCCAGCAGTGAAAGGACAGGGGGGCCCCAGCATTTT. Translated, it gives CASSERTGGPQHF.

The chain couples TRBV6-5 to TRBJ1-2; D ambiguous. Germline V gene sequence: CDR1 MNHEY, CDR2 SVGAGI. CDR3 length: 15 amino acids. With 0 bases removed from V and 7 bases from J, the gap between germline ends came to 15 bases. CDR3 sequence (DNA): TGTGCCAGCAGTTACTCGATCAATTATCCGGGTGGCTACACCTTC. Amino acids: CASSYSINYPGGYTF.

This sequence joins TRBV28 and TRBJ1-5; unclear D gene. Germline loops: CDR1 MDHEN, CDR2 SYDVKM. Trimming took 1 base from V and 9 from J, leaving 13 bases between them. The CDR3 totals 14 residues. Written as DNA, the CDR3 is TGTGCCAGCAGTTTATCCCCTGGAGAACGGCCCCAGCATTTT. Translating it yields CASSLSPGERPQHF.

The V call is TRBV6-2 or TRBV6-3, the J call TRBJ1-1, with D maybe TRBD1 (6 bases). The CDR3 is 14 residues long. Between the trimmed V and J ends, which lost 1 base and 0 bases, there was a span of 6 bases. Per the germline V gene, CDR1 is MNHEY and CDR2 is SVGEGT. CDR3 amino acids: CASSYWDMNTEAFF. DNA of the CDR3: TGTGCCAGCAGTTACTGGGACATGAACACTGAAGCTTTCTTT.

This clone was seen a single time. The V and J genes are TRBV27 and TRBJ1-3; possible D gene TRBD1, 6 bases. The CDR3 covers 13 residues. Per germline, CDR1 MNHEY and CDR2 SMNVEV (reference sequence). The germline V and J ends were trimmed by 3 bases and 4 bases, with 7 bases remaining between them. This chain's CDR3 is CASSLDSGNTIYF. The CDR3 nucleotides read TGTGCCAGCAGTTTGGACAGCGGAAACACCATATATTTT.

This clone was observed a single time. The chain has TRBV9 and TRBJ1-2, with D perhaps TRBD1 (5 bases). Germline V gene sequence: CDR1 SGDLS, CDR2 YYNGEE. The CDR3 covers 13 residues. Trimming shortened V by 7 bases and J by 6 bases, and 16 bases separated the two germline ends. CDR3 residues: CASGKGRGNGYTF. The CDR3 region has the DNA TGTGCCAGCGGTAAAGGGAGGGGAAATGGCTACACCTTC.

V usage is TRBV7-2 and J usage is TRBJ2-7, with 8 positions matching TRBD1. This CDR3 comprises 15 residues. The V gene end was trimmed by 0 bases and the J gene end by 3 bases; junction bases not matched to a gene: 4. CDR1 and CDR2 from the germline V gene are SGHTA and FQGNSA. The CDR3 bases are TGTGCCAGCAGCTTAGCGCCAGGGGGCTTCTACGAGCAGTACTTC. Translation: CASSLAPGGFYEQYF. Full variable domain (rest looked up from reference TRBV7-2 and TRBJ2-7): GAGVSQSPSNKVTEKGKDVELRCDPISGHTALYWYRQSLGQGLEFLIYFQGNSAPDKSGLPSDRFSAERTGGSVSTLTIQRTQQEDSAVYLCASSLAPGGFYEQYFGPGTRLTVT.

This chain connects TRBV28 to TRBJ2-7; D is ambiguous. Germline CDR1 MDHEN, CDR2 SYDVKM. The V and J ends lost 4 bases and 0 bases respectively, with 7 bases between them. This CDR3 comprises 13 residues. The CDR3 loop reads CASSSVASYEQYF. CDR3 nucleotides: TGTGCCAGCAGTTCGGTCGCCTCCTACGAGCAGTACTTC.

The chain carries TRBV6-5 and TRBJ1-2; 7 bases line up with TRBD1. V trimming: 5 bases; J trimming: 8 bases; junction bases outside the gene matches: 5. The CDR3 is made up of 12 amino acids. The germline V gene encodes CDR1 MNHEY and CDR2 SVGAGI. This CDR3 is CASSMTGSGYTF. The CDR3 DNA follows: TGTGCCAGCAGTATGACAGGGAGCGGCTACACCTTC.

There are a few counts of this clone. The chain uses TRBV27 and TRBJ1-1; D perhaps matches TRBD1 (5 bases). Trimming took off 5 bases at V and 3 bases at J, with 16 bases between the two ends. The CDR3 loop spans 15 amino acids. Germline V gene data show CDR1 as MNHEY and CDR2 as SMNVEV (reference sequence). In nucleotides, the CDR3 is TGTGCCAGCAGTCCAAACACAGGCCCCTACACTGAAGCTTTCTTT. Translating gives CASSPNTGPYTEAFF.

This clone turned up a few times. V is TRBV7-9 and J is TRBJ2-2; no clear D gene. The CDR3 consists of 17 residues. Germline V gives CDR1 SEHNR, CDR2 FQNEAQ (reference sequence). V was shortened by 5 bases and J by 2 bases, with 18 bases between the two germline ends. CDR3 sequence reads: CASSRSQALINTGELFF. DNA of the CDR3: TGTGCCAGCAGCAGGTCGCAGGCGCTGATTAACACCGGGGAGCTGTTTTTT.